The clone carrying this T cell receptor beta chain was picked up many times. Its antigen is currently unknown. This sample is part of a study of identical twins. Study-level points and caveats: Cross-sectional statistics underpinned the conclusions; the same donors were not followed.

The CDR3 covers 14 residues. V lost 6 bases and J lost 5; bases outside the gene matches: 4. The germline V gene encodes CDR1 MGHDK and CDR2 SYGVNS. Each CDR3 protein is one row after TCRdb ran MiXCR on the 5' RACE reads. The table records 700,000 or so distinct CDR3 sequences, approximately 21% of them present only once. The same data also contributed to another study, on T cells expressing NK-cell markers. As reported in that work: Sorting was limited to alpha-beta TCR-expressing T cells with an anti-gamma-delta TCR antibody in several experiments.

The source of this sequence is a young woman in good health. The sequenced sample consisted of PBMCs. The chain recombines TRBV25-1 with TRBJ1-6; 7 bases are shared with TRBD1. As DNA, the CDR3 is TGTGCCAGCAGGATGACAGGGAATAATTCACCCCTCCACTTT. It is translated as CASRMTGNNSPLHF.